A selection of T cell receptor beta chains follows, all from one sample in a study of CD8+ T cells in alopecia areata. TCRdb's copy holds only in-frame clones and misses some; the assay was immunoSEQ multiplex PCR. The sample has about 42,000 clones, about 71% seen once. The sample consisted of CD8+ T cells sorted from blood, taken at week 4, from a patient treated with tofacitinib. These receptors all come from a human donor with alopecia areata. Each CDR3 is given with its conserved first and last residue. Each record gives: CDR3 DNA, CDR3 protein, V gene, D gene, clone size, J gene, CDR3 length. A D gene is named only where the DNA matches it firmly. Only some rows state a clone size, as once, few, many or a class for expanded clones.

DNA: TGTGCCAGCAGCTTAAGGCCTGAAAACGAGCAGTACTTC; CDR3: CASSLRPENEQYF; V: TRBV7-8; D: .; size: many; J: TRBJ2-7; length: 13
DNA: TGTGCCAGCAGCAACCCCGGGACTAGGGCTTTCAATGAGCAGTTCTTC; CDR3: CASSNPGTRAFNEQFF; V: TRBV13; D: TRBD2; size: .; J: TRBJ2-1; length: 16
DNA: TGTGCCAGCAGCTTAGACAGGTCGAACACCGGGGAGCTGTTTTTT; CDR3: CASSLDRSNTGELFF; V: TRBV7-8; D: .; size: .; J: TRBJ2-2; length: 15
DNA: TGTGCCTGGAGTGGGACGGGCCCCTACAATGAGCAGTTCTTC; CDR3: CAWSGTGPYNEQFF; V: TRBV30; D: .; size: .; J: TRBJ2-1; length: 14
DNA: TGCGCCAGCAGCCAAGATGCGACCATAGCGAACTATGGCTACACCTTC; CDR3: CASSQDATIANYGYTF; V: TRBV4-3; D: .; size: .; J: TRBJ1-2; length: 16
DNA: TGTGCCAGCAGTTTAAACGAGCAGTACTTC; CDR3: CASSLNEQYF; V: TRBV28; D: .; size: .; J: TRBJ2-7; length: 10
DNA: TGTGCCAGCAGTCCCCCAGACAGACAGGGTCGGATCGGGGAGCTGTTTTTT; CDR3: CASSPPDRQGRIGELFF; V: TRBV27; D: TRBD1; size: .; J: TRBJ2-2; length: 17
DNA: TGCAGCGCGACAGGGGGCCCCCGGGGTTTAGCAGATACGCAGTATTTT; CDR3: CSATGGPRGLADTQYF; V: TRBV29-1; D: TRBD1; size: once; J: TRBJ2-3; length: 16
DNA: TGTGCCAGCAGCTTCAACAGGGGGCAAGCTTTCTTT; CDR3: CASSFNRGQAFF; V: TRBV13; D: TRBD1; size: .; J: TRBJ1-1; length: 12
DNA: TGTGCCAGCAGGAGCCGGGACCCGCCCTGGGAAGCTTTCTTT; CDR3: CASRSRDPPWEAFF; V: TRBV2; D: .; size: .; J: TRBJ1-1; length: 14
DNA: TGTGCCACCGGGACTAGCGGGGGCTACGAGCAGTACTTC; CDR3: CATGTSGGYEQYF; V: TRBV10-3; D: TRBD2; size: .; J: TRBJ2-7; length: 13
DNA: TGTGCCAGCAGATTAGATCCAGGGAGAGCTTTCTTT; CDR3: CASRLDPGRAFF; V: TRBV7-9; D: .; size: .; J: TRBJ1-1; length: 12
DNA: TGTGCCAGCAGCTACGGGCGGGGATCCTATGGCTACACCTTC; CDR3: CASSYGRGSYGYTF; V: TRBV7-3; D: .; size: few; J: TRBJ1-2; length: 14
DNA: TGCGCCAGCAGCGGTTTGGAGAACACTGAAGCTTTCTTT; CDR3: CASSGLENTEAFF; V: TRBV4-3; D: .; size: .; J: TRBJ1-1; length: 13
DNA: TGTGCCTGGAGTTTGGGACAGGGGAATGAGCAGTTCTTC; CDR3: CAWSLGQGNEQFF; V: TRBV30; D: TRBD1; size: .; J: TRBJ2-1; length: 13
DNA: TGCAGCGTCCGGGACAGGGTCGGTAATGAGCAGTTCTTC; CDR3: CSVRDRVGNEQFF; V: TRBV29-1; D: TRBD1; size: .; J: TRBJ2-1; length: 13
DNA: TGCGCCAGCAGCGAGACAGGGGGGATACGGTACTTC; CDR3: CASSETGGIRYF; V: TRBV4-1; D: TRBD1; size: .; J: TRBJ2-7; length: 12
DNA: TGTGCCAGCAGCTTCCCCGAATCAGATACGCAGTATTTT; CDR3: CASSFPESDTQYF; V: TRBV7-8; D: .; size: .; J: TRBJ2-3; length: 13
DNA: TGCAGCGTTGAAGTCGCAGGGTTGAACAATGAGCAGTTCTTC; CDR3: CSVEVAGLNNEQFF; V: TRBV29-1; D: .; size: .; J: TRBJ2-1; length: 14
DNA: TGCAGCGCCGAATATTATGGGGATACGCAGTATTTT; CDR3: CSAEYYGDTQYF; V: TRBV29-1; D: .; size: few; J: TRBJ2-3; length: 12
DNA: TGCAGCGTTGCTGTTTCAGGTGGCACTGAAGCTTTCTTT; CDR3: CSVAVSGGTEAFF; V: TRBV29-1; D: .; size: .; J: TRBJ1-1; length: 13
DNA: TGCAGCGTTGAAGTAGGGACGGAAGAAAAACTGTTTTTT; CDR3: CSVEVGTEEKLFF; V: TRBV29-1; D: .; size: .; J: TRBJ1-4; length: 13
DNA: TGCAGCGTTGAAGTCGGTGGCTACACCTTC; CDR3: CSVEVGGYTF; V: TRBV29-1; D: .; size: .; J: TRBJ1-2; length: 10
DNA: TGTGCCAGCAGCCCCCCAGGTACAGAAGCCTACGAGCAGTACTTC; CDR3: CASSPPGTEAYEQYF; V: TRBV7-8; D: .; size: .; J: TRBJ2-7; length: 15
DNA: TGTGCCAGTAGTATAGGGGGGCAGGGGAACACTGAAGCTTTCTTT; CDR3: CASSIGGQGNTEAFF; V: TRBV19; D: .; size: .; J: TRBJ1-1; length: 15
DNA: TGCAGCGTTGAAACCGGGGAGCTGTTTTTT; CDR3: CSVETGELFF; V: TRBV29-1; D: .; size: few; J: TRBJ2-2; length: 10
DNA: TGTGCCAGTAGTCCCCTGGGGGCGTACAATGAGCAGTTCTTC; CDR3: CASSPLGAYNEQFF; V: TRBV19; D: .; size: few; J: TRBJ2-1; length: 14
DNA: TGTGCCAGCAGCTTAGTTGGAGATACGCAGTATTTT; CDR3: CASSLVGDTQYF; V: TRBV13; D: .; size: .; J: TRBJ2-3; length: 12
DNA: TGTGCCAGTCAGAACCCGGACAGGATCTATGGCTACACCTTC; CDR3: CASQNPDRIYGYTF; V: TRBV19; D: TRBD1; size: few; J: TRBJ1-2; length: 14
DNA: TGCAGCGTTGAACAGGCGGGGCTAGAGACCCAGTACTTC; CDR3: CSVEQAGLETQYF; V: TRBV29-1; D: .; size: .; J: TRBJ2-5; length: 13
DNA: TGCAGCGTTGAAGGAGGAAATGAGCAGTTCTTC; CDR3: CSVEGGNEQFF; V: TRBV29-1; D: .; size: .; J: TRBJ2-1; length: 11
DNA: TGTGCCAGCAGCCATGTACAGGGGCACAATTACGAGCAGTACTTC; CDR3: CASSHVQGHNYEQYF; V: TRBV4-2; D: TRBD1; size: .; J: TRBJ2-7; length: 15
DNA: TGTGCTAGTGGTCTTGGACAGGGCAATCAGCCCCAGCATTTT; CDR3: CASGLGQGNQPQHF; V: TRBV12-5; D: TRBD1; size: .; J: TRBJ1-5; length: 14
DNA: TGCAGCGTTGTAACAGGGGACTATGGCTACACCTTC; CDR3: CSVVTGDYGYTF; V: TRBV29-1; D: TRBD1; size: once; J: TRBJ1-2; length: 12
DNA: TGTGCCTGGAGTAGGAGCGGGGGCTACAATGAGCAGTTCTTC; CDR3: CAWSRSGGYNEQFF; V: TRBV30; D: TRBD2; size: .; J: TRBJ2-1; length: 14
DNA: TGTGCCAGCAGCAGAAGACGCTCCTATGGCTACACCTTC; CDR3: CASSRRRSYGYTF; V: TRBV14; D: .; size: .; J: TRBJ1-2; length: 13
DNA: TGCAGCGTCGCTCATAGGACAGGAAGCACAGATACGCAGTATTTT; CDR3: CSVAHRTGSTDTQYF; V: TRBV29-1; D: TRBD1; size: few; J: TRBJ2-3; length: 15
DNA: TGCGCCAGCAGCCAAGATCTAGGCGGGGAGCTGTTTTTT; CDR3: CASSQDLGGELFF; V: TRBV4-1; D: .; size: .; J: TRBJ2-2; length: 13
DNA: TGTGCCAGTAGTATACGGGGGAATTACGACGAGCAGTACTTC; CDR3: CASSIRGNYDEQYF; V: TRBV19; D: .; size: once; J: TRBJ2-7; length: 14
DNA: TGTGCCAGCAGTGAAGGAAACAGGGATCCCGGGGAGCTGTTTTTT; CDR3: CASSEGNRDPGELFF; V: TRBV2; D: .; size: .; J: TRBJ2-2; length: 15